This is a list of T cell receptor beta chains from one sample in a study of human T cells and chemical hapten exposure. TCRdb independently ran MiXCR on the RACE reads; one entry per CDR3 protein. The table lists 300,000 to 450,000 distinct CDR3 sequences, about 5% of them singletons. This material consisted of whole blood, taken in connection with sensitization to the hapten diphenylcyclopropenone (DPC). The receptors shown here come from a woman aged 18-35 years with alopecia areata. Some clones in this sample may be carry-over from other donors' samples. CDR3s include the opening cysteine and the closing phenylalanine or tryptophan. Fields, in order: D gene, J gene, V gene, clone size, CDR3 protein, CDR3 DNA. A D gene is named only where the DNA matches it firmly. Clone size, where shown, is once, few, many, or a class for clones that have expanded.

D: TRBD1; J: TRBJ1-2; V: TRBV28; size: NA; CDR3: CASRLQGAVGYTF; DNA: TGTGCCAGCAGATTACAGGGGGCGGTTGGCTACACCTTC
D: TRBD2; J: TRBJ2-3; V: TRBV3-1; size: NA; CDR3: CASTQRGTSSDTQYF; DNA: TGTGCCAGCACTCAGCGCGGGACTAGCTCTGATACGCAGTATTTT
D: NA; J: TRBJ1-2; V: TRBV20-1; size: few; CDR3: CSTQNYGYTF; DNA: TGCAGTACCCAAAACTATGGCTACACCTTC
D: TRBD2; J: TRBJ2-3; V: TRBV6-1; size: few; CDR3: CATGTRRDTQYF; DNA: TGTGCCACCGGGACTAGGAGAGATACGCAGTATTTT
D: NA; J: TRBJ1-1; V: TRBV6-6; size: NA; CDR3: CASSNTGRKAFF; DNA: TGTGCCAGCAGTAACACCGGCAGGAAAGCTTTCTTT
D: NA; J: TRBJ1-5; V: TRBV4-3; size: few; CDR3: CASSQDTGRGNQPQHF; DNA: TGCGCCAGCAGCCAAGATACGGGCAGGGGAAATCAGCCCCAGCATTTT
D: TRBD2; J: TRBJ2-5; V: TRBV12-3/TRBV12-4; size: many; CDR3: CASSSSGGETQYF; DNA: TGTGCCAGCAGTTCTAGCGGGGGTGAGACCCAGTACTTC
D: TRBD1; J: TRBJ1-6; V: TRBV10-3; size: few; CDR3: CAISEGQAGNNSPLHF; DNA: TGTGCCATCAGTGAAGGACAGGCCGGGAATAATTCACCCCTCCACTTT
D: TRBD1; J: TRBJ2-7; V: TRBV7-9; size: NA; CDR3: CASSLDYRTGPYEQYF; DNA: TGTGCCAGCAGCTTAGATTATAGGACAGGCCCCTACGAGCAGTACTTC
D: TRBD1; J: TRBJ2-7; V: TRBV6-2/TRBV6-3; size: many; CDR3: CASSYSPGGGEQYF; DNA: TGTGCCAGCAGTTACAGCCCAGGGGGCGGCGAGCAGTACTTC
D: NA; J: TRBJ1-5; V: TRBV4-2; size: few; CDR3: CASSQEIFNQPQHF; DNA: TGTGCCAGCAGCCAGGAGATTTTCAATCAGCCCCAGCATTTT
D: NA; J: TRBJ1-6; V: TRBV11-2; size: NA; CDR3: CASSLDRSDSPLNF; DNA: TGTGCCAGCAGCCTAGACAGATCGGATTCACCCCTCAACTTT
D: NA; J: TRBJ1-1; V: TRBV27; size: few; CDR3: CASSLDGRRNTEAFF; DNA: TGTGCCAGCAGTTTAGACGGACGGAGGAACACTGAAGCTTTCTTT
D: TRBD1; J: TRBJ1-5; V: TRBV7-2; size: many; CDR3: CASSPQGPYQPQHF; DNA: TGTGCCAGCAGCCCACAGGGGCCCTATCAGCCCCAGCATTTT
D: NA; J: TRBJ1-5; V: TRBV7-3; size: NA; CDR3: CVGQPSGLGGNQPQHF; DNA: TGTGTCGGCCAGCCTTCTGGGTTAGGGGGCAATCAGCCCCAGCATTTT
D: NA; J: TRBJ2-7; V: TRBV12-3/TRBV12-4; size: NA; CDR3: CASRRDLGEQYF; DNA: TGTGCCAGCAGACGGGACCTCGGCGAGCAGTACTTC
D: NA; J: TRBJ2-2; V: TRBV6-5; size: many; CDR3: CASSLGLDTGELFF; DNA: TGTGCCAGCAGTTTGGGACTTGACACCGGGGAGCTGTTTTTT
D: TRBD1; J: TRBJ1-3; V: TRBV20-1; size: NA; CDR3: CSAGDRGRGDTIYF; DNA: TGCAGTGCTGGGGACAGGGGGCGAGGGGACACCATATATTTT
D: NA; J: TRBJ1-5; V: TRBV5-1; size: NA; CDR3: CASSLGGGAAQHF; DNA: TGCGCCAGCAGCTTGGGCGGCGGAGCAGCCCAGCATTTT
D: NA; J: TRBJ2-7; V: TRBV5-1; size: NA; CDR3: CASSLERGPYEQYF; DNA: TGCGCCAGCAGCTTAGAGAGGGGCCCCTACGAGCAGTACTTC
D: NA; J: TRBJ1-2; V: TRBV19; size: NA; CDR3: CASSGAGNLEYGYTF; DNA: TGTGCCAGTAGTGGGGCGGGCAACCTGGAATATGGCTACACCTTC
D: NA; J: TRBJ1-5; V: TRBV12-3/TRBV12-4; size: few; CDR3: CASSPPGLGVSNQPQHF; DNA: TGTGCCAGCAGCCCCCCTGGTTTAGGGGTTAGCAATCAGCCCCAGCATTTT
D: TRBD1; J: TRBJ2-3; V: TRBV4-1; size: NA; CDR3: CASSLLGVARDRYTDTQYF; DNA: TGCGCCAGCAGCCTATTAGGGGTGGCTCGGGACAGATACACAGATACGCAGTATTTT
D: TRBD1; J: TRBJ1-5; V: TRBV6-2/TRBV6-3; size: NA; CDR3: CASTTLTGAEDQPQHF; DNA: TGTGCCAGCACTACATTGACAGGGGCGGAGGATCAGCCCCAGCATTTT
D: NA; J: TRBJ1-2; V: TRBV19; size: few; CDR3: CASSIDLGQPADGYTF; DNA: TGTGCCAGTAGTATAGATTTAGGGCAGCCGGCGGATGGCTACACCTTC
D: NA; J: TRBJ1-1; V: TRBV20-1; size: many; CDR3: CSARGATLAREYTEAFF; DNA: TGCAGTGCTAGAGGGGCCACGTTGGCCAGGGAATACACTGAAGCTTTCTTT
D: NA; J: TRBJ1-6; V: TRBV4-3; size: many; CDR3: CASSQNRVIDNSPLHF; DNA: TGCGCCAGCAGCCAGAACAGGGTTATAGACAATTCACCCCTCCACTTT
D: TRBD1; J: TRBJ1-4; V: TRBV3-1; size: many; CDR3: CASARQGENEKLFF; DNA: TGTGCCAGCGCGCGACAGGGGGAAAATGAAAAACTGTTTTTT
D: NA; J: TRBJ2-4; V: TRBV12-5; size: few; CDR3: CASAPDWGVLNIQYF; DNA: TGTGCTAGTGCCCCCGACTGGGGGGTTTTAAACATTCAGTACTTC
D: NA; J: TRBJ1-5; V: TRBV18; size: few; CDR3: CASSQGTENQPQHF; DNA: TGTGCCAGCTCACAAGGGACGGAAAATCAGCCCCAGCATTTT
D: NA; J: TRBJ2-3; V: TRBV29-1; size: NA; CDR3: CSHVKGTDTQYF; DNA: TGCAGCCACGTCAAAGGCACAGATACGCAGTATTTT